This T cell receptor (beta chain) was profiled in a study of lymphopenia after photon versus proton radiotherapy. CDR3 length equals 14 residues. Trimming took 2 bases from V and 7 from J; bases not matched to a gene: 7. Germline assignment: CDR1 SGDLS and CDR2 YYNGEE. Study-level results: Larger post-nadir TCR diversity loss correlated inversely with survival in deceased patients. Post-nadir diversity loss with photons came from oligoclonal expansion, particularly CD8+ Temra cells. Relative stability marked proton patients; photon patients lost diversity and naive cells. Better survival with proton therapy was suggested as possible, not demonstrated.

As to this clone: The antigen is not known.

TCRdb's table, derived via immunoSEQ multiplex PCR, lists solely in-frame clones and lacks some. In the table there are under 75,000 clones, 92% of which are singletons. This chain joins TRBV9 and TRBJ1-2, with TRBD1 identical over 8 bases. Sequenced here: peripheral blood, sampled from a patient treated with photon-based radiotherapy. The receptor's source is a woman aged 35 to 49 with cholangiocarcinoma. The CDR3 reads CASSVSTGDGGYTF. The CDR3 DNA is TGTGCCAGCAGCGTCTCGACAGGGGACGGTGGCTACACCTTC. Together with reference TRBV9 and TRBJ1-2, the CDR3 gives the full variable domain: DSGVTQTPKHLITATGQRVTLRCSPRSGDLSVYWYQQSLDQGLQFLIQYYNGEERAKGNILERFSAQQFPDLHSELNLSSLELGDSALYFCASSVSTGDGGYTFGSGTRLTVV.